The 27 T cell receptor beta chains in this list originate from one sample, sequenced in a study of shared clonotypes between healthy human individuals. Sequencing was performed with immunoSEQ multiplex PCR; in TCRdb, only in-frame clones are kept and a portion is missing. The sample consists of millions of clones, roughly 94% of them appearing once. Material for sequencing was naive CD4+ T cells sorted from blood. As for subset: CD45RA+ positively selected. Receptor source: a young man in good health.

The chain combines TRBV18 with TRBJ1-1, with D perhaps TRBD1 (5 bases). Germline CDR1 and CDR2: KGHSH and LQKENI. The V end was cut by 1 base, the J end by 2 bases, with 11 bases between. The CDR3 length is 15 residues. The CDR3 nucleotides read TGTGCCAGCTCACCACTTCAGCAGGGTAACACTGAAGCTTTCTTT. Translating gives CASSPLQQGNTEAFF.

CDR3 sequence reads: CASSARLDGYTF. The CDR3 nucleotides read TGTGCCAGCAGTGCTAGACTTGATGGCTACACCTTC. The V call is TRBV2, the J call TRBJ1-2, with no clear D. The V end was cut by 4 bases, the J end by 6 bases, with 9 bases between. The length of the CDR3 is 12 residues. Germline loops: CDR1 SNHLY, CDR2 FYNNEI.

In this sample, this clone turned up once. This chain's CDR3 is CAWSVQIQETQYF. The CDR3 nucleotides are TGTGCCTGGAGTGTACAAATCCAAGAGACCCAGTACTTC. The chain recombines TRBV30 with TRBJ2-5; D is uncertain. CDR1 is GTSNPN, CDR2 SVGIG, per germline (reference sequence). The V end lost 0 bases, the J end lost 1 base, and 6 bases lay between the germline ends. This CDR3 comprises 13 residues.

The rearrangement uses TRBV29-1 and TRBJ1-5, with no clear D. This CDR3 contains 12 residues. Trimming removed 5 bases from V and 2 bases from J, with 7 bases in between. Germline-derived CDR1 and CDR2 are SQVTM and ANQGSEA. The CDR3, as DNA: TGCAGCGTTATCGGTGGCAATCAGCCCCAGCATTTT. Its protein product is CSVIGGNQPQHF.

The gene calls are TRBV6-1 and TRBJ1-4; 7 bases agree with TRBD1. Losses at the gene ends were 2 bases for V and 4 bases for J; bases not matched to a gene: 7. The CDR3 extends over 16 amino acids. Per germline, CDR1 MNHNS and CDR2 SASEGT. CDR3 residues: CASSESWTGYNEKLFF. CDR3 DNA: TGTGCCAGCAGTGAATCCTGGACAGGTTATAATGAAAAACTGTTTTTT.

This clone was detected only once. The J gene is TRBJ2-7, the V gene TRBV10-3, with 8 bases that match TRBD1. This CDR3 has 15 residues. Germline V gene sequence: CDR1 ENHRY, CDR2 SYGVKD. The V gene end was trimmed by 2 bases and the J gene end by 1 base; junction bases not matched to a gene: 4. CDR3 in DNA: TGTGCCATCAGTGAGACCGGACAGGGTTCCTACGAGCAGTACTTC. Translating it yields CAISETGQGSYEQYF.

J is TRBJ2-7 and V is TRBV7-2; D unclear. Trimming took off 4 bases at V and 6 bases at J, with 7 bases between the two ends. There are 11 residues in the CDR3. The germline V gene has CDR1 SGHTA and CDR2 FQGNSA. CDR3 bases: TGTGCCAGCAGCTCAAACGTCGAGCAGTACTTC. Translated, it gives CASSSNVEQYF. The variable domain in full, completed from reference TRBV7-2 and TRBJ2-7, reads GAGVSQSPSNKVTEKGKDVELRCDPISGHTALYWYRQSLGQGLEFLIYFQGNSAPDKSGLPSDRFSAERTGGSVSTLTIQRTQQEDSAVYLCASSSNVEQYFGPGTRLTVT.

This clone has only one observation. The chain uses TRBV28 and TRBJ1-5; 7 positions agree with TRBD1. The CDR3 length is 13 residues. J was trimmed by 1 base and V by 8 bases; bases with no gene match: 2. Germline CDR1 reads MDHEN; CDR2 reads SYDVKM. The CDR3 DNA follows: TGTGCCAGCGGGACAGTGAGCAATCAGCCCCAGCATTTT. This translates into CASGTVSNQPQHF. The whole variable domain, filled in from reference TRBV28 and TRBJ1-5, reads DVKVTQSSRYLVKRTGEKVFLECVQDMDHENMFWYRQDPGLGLRLIYFSYDVKMKEKGDIPEGYSVSREKKERFSLILESASTNQTSMYLCASGTVSNQPQHFGDGTRLSIL.

The chain joins TRBV4-1 to TRBJ2-5; perhaps TRBD2 as D (5 bases). CDR3 length equals 16 residues. In germline, CDR1 is MGHRA, CDR2 YSYEKL. Trimming left V 0 bases short and J 5 bases short, with 16 bases between. The CDR3 DNA is TGCGCCAGCAGCCAAGACCCGGGATGGAGGAAGGAGACCCAGTACTTC. Translated, it gives CASSQDPGWRKETQYF.

The J gene is TRBJ2-1, the V gene TRBV30, with D unresolved. With 7 bases removed from V and 2 bases from J, the gap between germline ends came to 12 bases. Germline CDR1 GTSNPN, CDR2 SVGIG (reference sequence). This CDR3 contains 13 residues. CDR3 amino acids: CAYGPQTYNEQFF. The CDR3 DNA reads TGTGCCTACGGACCCCAAACCTACAATGAGCAGTTCTTC.

V is TRBV5-1 and J is TRBJ2-4; the D is unclear. Germline loops: CDR1 SGHRS, CDR2 YFSETQ. The CDR3 spans 15 residues. The V and J ends lost 0 bases and 3 bases respectively, with 10 bases between them. CDR3 amino acids: CASSLEGFGKNIQYF. CDR3 bases: TGCGCCAGCAGCTTGGAGGGATTCGGCAAAAACATTCAGTACTTC. The full variable domain, rest sourced from reference TRBV5-1 and TRBJ2-4, is KAGVTQTPRYLIKTRGQQVTLSCSPISGHRSVSWYQQTPGQGLQFLFEYFSETQRNKGNFPGRFSGRQFSNSRSEMNVSTLELGDSALYLCASSLEGFGKNIQYFGAGTRLSVL.

This chain uses TRBV7-2 with TRBJ2-7; D tentatively fits TRBD1 or TRBD2 (5 bases each). Per germline, CDR1 SGHTA and CDR2 FQGNSA. This CDR3 region has 15 residues. Trimming removed 2 bases from V and 5 bases from J, with 16 bases in between. The CDR3 protein is CASSLYSPWGNEQYF. The CDR3 coding sequence is TGTGCCAGCAGCTTATATTCCCCCTGGGGGAACGAGCAGTACTTC.

The gene calls are TRBV5-6 and TRBJ1-3, with TRBD1 matching 8 bases. This CDR3 has 15 amino acids. V trimming: 2 bases; J trimming: 4 bases; junction bases outside the gene matches: 5. Germline CDR1 and CDR2: SGHDT and YYEEEE. CDR3 sequence (DNA): TGTGCCAGCAGCTTTGGACAGGGATACGGAAACACCATATATTTT. This translates into CASSFGQGYGNTIYF.

Worth noting for this clone: Other DNA sequences in the sample encode the same CDR3. V usage is TRBV19 and J usage is TRBJ2-5; D remains ambiguous. The J call may be faulty, since TRBJ2-7 better matches the DNA end. Germline loops: CDR1 LNHDA, CDR2 SQIVND (reference sequence). This CDR3 is built from 14 residues. The CDR3 DNA is TGTGCCAGTAGGCCGAACTCAGATTCCTACGAGCAGTACTTC. Its translation: CASRPNSDSYEQYF.

This rearrangement joins TRBV5-1 to TRBJ2-1, with D uncertain. V was pared by 4 bases and J by 0 bases, with 11 bases between. This CDR3 is built from 15 residues. Germline loops: CDR1 SGHRS, CDR2 YFSETQ. The CDR3 reads CASSPDLLSYNEQFF. CDR3 DNA sequence: TGCGCCAGCAGCCCTGACCTTCTCTCCTACAATGAGCAGTTCTTC.

This clone has only one observation. The chain links TRBV7-2 to TRBJ2-7; D is unresolved. The germline V gene encodes CDR1 SGHTA and CDR2 FQGNSA. V lost 0 bases, J lost 6 bases, and 9 bases lay in between. The CDR3 runs 13 residues. DNA for the CDR3: TGTGCCAGCAGCTTAGCTCTAGACGTCGAGCAGTACTTC. It specifies CASSLALDVEQYF.

J is TRBJ2-2 and V is TRBV29-1, with 7 bases lining up with TRBD2. With 7 bases clipped from V and 1 base from J, the junction kept 3 bases outside the gene matches. The CDR3 is made up of 13 amino acids. CDR1 is SQVTM and CDR2 is ANQGSEA in the germline V gene. CDR3 amino acids: CSAGTMNTGELFF. The CDR3 DNA reads TGCAGCGCTGGGACTATGAACACCGGGGAGCTGTTTTTT.

V gene TRBV10-3 combines with J gene TRBJ2-7; TRBD1 aligns across 7 bases. J was trimmed by 4 bases and V by 6 bases; bases with no gene match: 3. The CDR3 length is 12 residues. Per germline, CDR1 ENHRY and CDR2 SYGVKD. CDR3 sequence: CAIRRDSYEQYF. CDR3 nucleotide sequence: TGTGCCATCAGACGGGACAGTTACGAGCAGTACTTC.

The chain couples TRBV6-6 to TRBJ1-6, with D tentatively TRBD1 (6 bases). V lost 6 bases and J 10 bases, leaving 13 bases between the germline ends. The CDR3 is 13 residues long. CDR1 and CDR2 from the germline V gene are MNHNY and SVGAGI (reference sequence). For the CDR3, the DNA is TGTGCCAGCAGCACTACAGGGACCTCACCCCTCCACTTT. This translates into CASSTTGTSPLHF.

CDR3 protein: CASSMGQDYGYTF. CDR3 DNA: TGTGCCAGCAGTATGGGACAGGACTATGGCTACACCTTC. This chain links TRBV7-3 with TRBJ1-2, with 8 positions matching TRBD1. The CDR3 has 13 amino acids. Germline V gene sequence: CDR1 SGHTA, CDR2 FQGTGA. The ends lost 6 bases at V and 3 bases at J; junction bases unmatched: 3.

The chain is built from TRBV6-5 and TRBJ2-7; the D is unclear. Trimming pared 6 bases from V and 4 bases from J, leaving 7 bases between. CDR1 is MNHEY, CDR2 SVGAGI, per germline. The CDR3 runs to 11 residues. CDR3 loop: CASRRDYEQYF. CDR3 nucleotide sequence: TGTGCCAGCAGACGAGATTACGAGCAGTACTTC.

V usage is TRBV2 and J usage is TRBJ2-7; possibly TRBD1 or TRBD2 for D (5 bases each). The germline V and J ends were trimmed by 5 bases and 5 bases, with 16 bases remaining between them. The CDR3 is made up of 14 amino acids. CDR1 and CDR2 (germline): SNHLY, FYNNEI. The CDR3 spells CASSRVLGAHEQYF. CDR3 bases: TGTGCCAGCAGTCGGGTACTAGGGGCTCACGAGCAGTACTTC.

The gene calls are TRBV28 and TRBJ1-5; D perhaps matches TRBD1 (5 bases). Germline CDR1 and CDR2: MDHEN and SYDVKM. CDR3 length: 14 residues. Trimming cost V 5 bases and J 6 bases, with 14 bases left between them. CDR3 bases: TGTGCCAGCAGTGGAGGGGTTCTTAGTCAGCCCCAGCATTTT. Amino acid sequence: CASSGGVLSQPQHF.

This clone was found once. This chain joins TRBV7-2 and TRBJ1-2, with a weak D call TRBD1 (5 bases). The V end was cut by 6 bases, the J end by 8 bases, with 22 bases between. The length of the CDR3 is 15 residues. The germline gives CDR1 SGHTA, CDR2 FQGNSA. This CDR3 is CASRRDPSGGFGYTF. The CDR3 nucleotides are TGTGCCAGCAGGCGAGACCCCTCGGGGGGTTTCGGCTACACCTTC.

The gene calls are TRBV2 and TRBJ2-2; maybe TRBD2 (5 bases). CDR3 size: 12 residues. Germline assignment: CDR1 SNHLY and CDR2 FYNNEI. Trimming took off 6 bases at V and 8 bases at J, with 10 bases between the two ends. CDR3 sequence reads: CASRDSLGELFF. CDR3 nucleotide sequence: TGTGCCAGCAGGGACTCGTTAGGGGAGCTGTTTTTT.

This clone came up once. Other DNA sequences from this sample encode an identical CDR3 as well. The V call is TRBV30, the J call TRBJ1-2, with D unclear. Trimming removed 0 bases at V and 4 bases at J, with 9 bases between. The CDR3 consists of 13 residues. Germline V gene lookup returns CDR1 GTSNPN and CDR2 SVGIG (reference sequence). The CDR3 nucleotides are TGTGCCTGGAGTGTACTGGGAACCTATGGCTACACCTTC. It codes for CAWSVLGTYGYTF. Full variable domain (outside the CDR3, taken from reference TRBV30 and TRBJ1-2): SQTIHQWPATLVQPVGSPLSLECTVEGTSNPNLYWYRQAAGRGLQLLFYSVGIGQISSEVPQNLSASRPQDRQFILSSKKLLLSDSGFYLCAWSVLGTYGYTFGSGTRLTVV.

V usage is TRBV30 and J usage is TRBJ1-3; D is unclear. Germline V gene lookup returns CDR1 GTSNPN and CDR2 SVGIG (reference sequence). The CDR3 has 16 residues. Trimming took off 1 base at V and 6 bases at J, with 19 bases between the two ends. The CDR3 here is CAWSGAGRVVANTIYF. The CDR3 nucleotides read TGTGCCTGGAGTGGCGCAGGTCGGGTCGTGGCAAACACCATATATTTT.